This T cell receptor (beta chain) was found in a study of human T cells and chemical hapten exposure. Described time point: patch test 3, about 24 weeks after DPC sensitization. Documented treatment: therapeutic diphenylcyclopropenone sensitization with weekly scalp DPC. Each cDNA molecule in the library carried unique molecular identifiers. Using its own MiXCR run on the RACE reads, TCRdb lists one record per CDR3 protein. Here the sample spans about 64,000 distinct CDR3 sequences, 9.5% to 12% being singletons. Study-level findings and limits: DPC sensitization produced no change in TCRs with frequency above 1 in 1000. Against controls, expanded TCRs gave rise to significantly more large CDR3 similarity clusters. It should be noted that donors had alopecia, so their immune response may differ from healthy people's.

This clonotype was detected many times. Its antigen is not identified. Sequencing was performed on whole blood, taken in connection with sensitization to the hapten diphenylcyclopropenone (DPC). The sequence was collected from a woman in her thirties with alopecia areata. Some clones in this sample may be carry-over from other donors' samples.

Written as DNA, the CDR3 is TGTGCCAGCAGCTTAAGACTAGGTCGCGTAGAGACCCAGTACTTC. Protein sequence: CASSLRLGRVETQYF. The chain is built from TRBV7-2 and TRBJ2-5; tentatively, D is TRBD2 (6 bases). This CDR3 comprises 15 residues. CDR1 SGHTA and CDR2 FQGNSA come from the germline V gene. V gave up 2 bases and J gave up 4 bases, with 14 bases separating them. The variable domain in full, completed from reference TRBV7-2 and TRBJ2-5, reads GAGVSQSPSNKVTEKGKDVELRCDPISGHTALYWYRQSLGQGLEFLIYFQGNSAPDKSGLPSDRFSAERTGGSVSTLTIQRTQQEDSAVYLCASSLRLGRVETQYFGPGTRLLVL.